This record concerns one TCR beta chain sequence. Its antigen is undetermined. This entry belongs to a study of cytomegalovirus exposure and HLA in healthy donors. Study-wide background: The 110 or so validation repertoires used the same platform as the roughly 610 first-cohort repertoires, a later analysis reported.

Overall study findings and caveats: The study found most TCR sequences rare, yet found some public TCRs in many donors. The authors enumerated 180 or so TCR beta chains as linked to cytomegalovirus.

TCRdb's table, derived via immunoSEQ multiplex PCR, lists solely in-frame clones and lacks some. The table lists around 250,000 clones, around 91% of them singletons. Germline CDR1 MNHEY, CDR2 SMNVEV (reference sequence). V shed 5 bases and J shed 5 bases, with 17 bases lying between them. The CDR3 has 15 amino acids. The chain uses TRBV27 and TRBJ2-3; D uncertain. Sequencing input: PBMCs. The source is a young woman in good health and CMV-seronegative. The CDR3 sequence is CASSPTPPGVDTQYF. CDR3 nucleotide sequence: TGTGCCAGCAGTCCAACACCCCCGGGTGTAGATACGCAGTATTTT.